The 27 T cell receptor beta chains reported below all come from one sample, sequenced in a study of cytomegalovirus exposure and HLA in healthy donors (dated by TCRdb to the late 2010s). Library creation used the immunoSEQ multiplex PCR assay. Not all clones reach the TCRdb copy of this immuneACCESS table, which keeps in-frame sequences only. Checked studies attribute under half of the gap to unresolved V genes and leave the rest unexplained. A total of a few hundred thousand clones appear in this sample, about 90% of them only once. The ten largest clones represent approximately 12% of the sample. Sequences were obtained from PBMCs. These TCRs come from a man between 18 and 35 years old in good health and CMV-seropositive.

This clone was counted once. The rearrangement links TRBV2 to TRBJ2-1; no reliable D call. CDR1 and CDR2 (germline): SNHLY, FYNNEI. Trimming left V 3 bases short and J 6 bases short, with 9 bases between. The CDR3 has 13 amino acids. CDR3 DNA sequence: TGTGCCAGCAGTGATATGGGCTTCAATGAGCAGTTCTTC. Translation: CASSDMGFNEQFF.

This chain links TRBV15 with TRBJ1-2; maybe TRBD1 (5 bases). CDR3 length equals 14 residues. V was shortened by 1 base and J by 4 bases, with 10 bases between the two germline ends. Germline values: CDR1 LNHNV, CDR2 YYDKDF (reference sequence). CDR3 loop: CATSRAGRGYGYTF. CDR3 nucleotide sequence: TGTGCCACCAGCAGAGCAGGGAGGGGCTATGGCTACACCTTC.

The chain links TRBV5-1 to TRBJ1-5; the D is unclear. Germline V gene data show CDR1 as SGHRS and CDR2 as YFSETQ. This CDR3 contains 12 residues. The V and J ends lost 10 bases and 1 base respectively, with 9 bases between them. CDR3 DNA sequence: TGCGCCGCACCCAGGAGCAATCAGCCCCAGCATTTT. The encoded protein is CAAPRSNQPQHF.

The rearrangement joins TRBV5-6 to TRBJ1-5, with a weak D call TRBD1 (5 bases). The germline gives CDR1 SGHDT, CDR2 YYEEEE. This CDR3 spans 13 amino acids. V was pared by 2 bases and J by 5 bases, with 8 bases between. The CDR3 coding sequence is TGTGCCAGCAGCTTAGGGGCATATCAGCCCCAGCATTTT. It yields the protein CASSLGAYQPQHF.

The chain combines TRBV4-2 with TRBJ1-2; D remains ambiguous. This CDR3 has 11 amino acids. Trimming took off 2 bases at V and 4 bases at J, with 2 bases between the two ends. Germline V gene lookup returns CDR1 LGHNA and CDR2 YNFKEQ. CDR3 loop: CASSQTYGYTF. CDR3 sequence (DNA): TGTGCCAGCAGCCAAACCTATGGCTACACCTTC.

CDR3 DNA: TGTGCCAGCAGCTTAGCAAACTACGACAATGAGCAGTTCTTC. This sequence encodes CASSLANYDNEQFF. V is TRBV7-8 and J is TRBJ2-1; D unclear. CDR1 and CDR2 (germline): SGHVS, FQNEAQ. Trimming took off 0 bases at V and 5 bases at J, with 8 bases between the two ends. The CDR3 totals 14 residues. The full variable domain, its missing parts supplied by reference TRBV7-8 and TRBJ2-1, is GAGVSQSPRYKVAKRGQDVALRCDPISGHVSLFWYQQALGQGPEFLTYFQNEAQLDKSGLPSDRFFAERPEGSVSTLKIQRTQQEDSAVYLCASSLANYDNEQFFGPGTRLTVL.

Worth noting for this clone: One end of the junction is discordant with germline, which a read error may explain. The chain combines TRBV30 with TRBJ2-7; TRBD2 matches at 9 bases. This CDR3 has 13 amino acids. Germline V gene data show CDR1 as GTSNPN and CDR2 as SVGIG (reference sequence). CDR3 nucleotide sequence: TGTGCCTGGAGTAGGGTAGCGGGAGTACGTCCCAGGTTC. Amino acid sequence: CAWSRVAGVRPRF.

The rearrangement links TRBV6-5 to TRBJ1-1; D ambiguous. Per the germline V gene, CDR1 is MNHEY and CDR2 is SVGAGI. The CDR3 is 14 amino acids. Trimming left V 0 bases short and J 5 bases short, with 10 bases between. CDR3 in amino acids: CASSYSGLVTEAFF. CDR3 DNA sequence: TGTGCCAGCAGTTACTCCGGTCTGGTTACTGAAGCTTTCTTT.

The V gene is TRBV5-6, the J gene TRBJ1-2; tentatively, D is TRBD1 (5 bases). Trimming pared 2 bases from V and 0 bases from J, leaving 11 bases between. Germline CDR1 and CDR2: SGHDT and YYEEEE. This CDR3 has 15 amino acids. The CDR3 loop reads CASSLNGASNYGYTF. The CDR3 nucleotides read TGTGCCAGCAGCTTAAACGGGGCCTCTAACTATGGCTACACCTTC.

The J gene is TRBJ1-2, the V gene TRBV27; D may be TRBD1 (5 bases). Germline CDR1 is MNHEY and CDR2 is SMNVEV (reference sequence). Trimming took off 6 bases at V and 6 bases at J, with 17 bases between the two ends. The CDR3 has 14 residues. The CDR3 sequence: CASRGTGTANGYTF. The CDR3 DNA sequence: TGTGCCAGCAGAGGCACCGGGACTGCGAATGGCTACACCTTC.

V gene TRBV10-3 combines with J gene TRBJ1-1; 7 bases map to TRBD1. After removal of 4 bases from V and 6 bases from J, the junction contained 8 bases not matched to a gene. The CDR3 length is 14 residues. From germline, CDR1 is ENHRY and CDR2 SYGVKD. This chain's CDR3 is CAISAGTGVPEAFF. CDR3 sequence (DNA): TGTGCCATCAGTGCAGGTACAGGGGTACCTGAAGCTTTCTTT.

The chain joins TRBV7-8 to TRBJ1-5, with D possibly matching TRBD1 (5 bases). Trimming took off 5 bases at V and 7 bases at J, with 21 bases between the two ends. The CDR3 runs 16 residues. CDR1 and CDR2 (germline): SGHVS, FQNEAQ. The CDR3 sequence is CASSHRPGGRSQPQHF. CDR3 sequence (DNA): TGTGCCAGCAGCCACAGACCGGGGGGTAGAAGCCAGCCCCAGCATTTT.

The V and J genes are TRBV27 and TRBJ2-7, with D possibly being TRBD1 or TRBD2 (5 bases each). V was pared by 3 bases and J by 2 bases, with 11 bases between. Germline CDR1 and CDR2: MNHEY and SMNVEV (reference sequence). The CDR3 sequence is 14 residues long. In DNA form, the CDR3 reads TGTGCCAGCAGTTTCGAGGGCAGGGCCTACGAGCAGTACTTC. This translates into CASSFEGRAYEQYF.

The chain links TRBV7-9 to TRBJ2-7; D is unclear. The CDR3 spans 15 residues. CDR1 is SEHNR and CDR2 is FQNEAQ in the germline V gene (reference sequence). Trimming pared 1 base from V and 2 bases from J, leaving 12 bases between. The CDR3: CASSLGPGETYEQYF. For the CDR3, the DNA is TGTGCCAGCAGCTTAGGGCCAGGTGAGACCTACGAGCAGTACTTC.

The chain uses TRBV19 and TRBJ1-5; possible D gene TRBD1, 5 bases. V shed 6 bases and J shed 9 bases, with 18 bases lying between them. The V gene's germline CDR1 is LNHDA and CDR2 SQIVND (reference sequence). The CDR3 has 14 residues. CDR3 DNA sequence: TGTGCCAGTAGCCACAGGACATCAGCGGGGCCCCAGCATTTT. It encodes CASSHRTSAGPQHF.

This chain uses TRBV6-1 with TRBJ2-1; TRBD2 is a possible D gene (6 bases). The ends were cut back, 6 bases at V and 3 bases at J, with 15 bases in the middle. The CDR3 spans 15 residues. Germline V lookup: CDR1 MNHNS, CDR2 SASEGT. The CDR3 is CASRIRTSNYNEQFF. In nucleotides, the CDR3 is TGTGCCAGCAGAATTAGAACTAGCAACTACAATGAGCAGTTCTTC.

The V gene is TRBV5-6, the J gene TRBJ2-5; tentatively, D is TRBD1 (6 bases). Germline lookup yields CDR1 SGHDT and CDR2 YYEEEE. This CDR3 has 14 amino acids. Deletions cut 2 bases from V and 2 bases from J, with 10 bases between. The CDR3 bases are TGTGCCAGCAGCTTTATGGGGGCACAAGAGACCCAGTACTTC. It yields the protein CASSFMGAQETQYF.

The table lists this clone with a few counts. The genes are TRBV30 and TRBJ1-5; a weak D match, TRBD1 (5 bases). The V and J ends lost 5 bases and 5 bases respectively, with 19 bases between them. The CDR3 length is 15 residues. Germline CDR1 reads GTSNPN; CDR2 reads SVGIG (reference sequence). In nucleotides, the CDR3 is TGTGCCTGGGGGCCGGGGACGCTCAGGGATCAGCCCCAGCATTTT. Translated: CAWGPGTLRDQPQHF.

This chain uses TRBV7-9 with TRBJ1-1, with D uncertain. The CDR3 is 14 residues long. Germline lookup yields CDR1 SEHNR and CDR2 FQNEAQ (reference sequence). The germline V and J ends were trimmed by 1 base and 7 bases, with 13 bases remaining between them. The CDR3 coding sequence is TGTGCCAGCAGCTTAGTTTCTGGGATTAATGAAGCTTTCTTT. Translated: CASSLVSGINEAFF.

About this clone: This CDR3 is also generated by other DNA sequences in the sample. The J gene is TRBJ2-5, the V gene TRBV5-1; D perhaps matches TRBD2 (5 bases). The germline gives CDR1 SGHRS, CDR2 YFSETQ. The V and J ends lost 0 bases and 4 bases respectively, with 10 bases between them. The CDR3 totals 14 residues. CDR3 in DNA: TGCGCCAGCAGCTTGGCCCCAGGAGGAGAGACCCAGTACTTC. Its translation is CASSLAPGGETQYF. Filled out from reference TRBV5-1 and TRBJ2-5, the complete variable domain reads KAGVTQTPRYLIKTRGQQVTLSCSPISGHRSVSWYQQTPGQGLQFLFEYFSETQRNKGNFPGRFSGRQFSNSRSEMNVSTLELGDSALYLCASSLAPGGETQYFGPGTRLLVL.

The table lists this clone with a count of one. V and J are TRBV6-1 and TRBJ1-5; D may be TRBD1 (6 bases). CDR1 MNHNS and CDR2 SASEGT come from the germline V gene. The CDR3 contains 16 residues. The ends were cut back, 0 bases at V and 7 bases at J, with 16 bases in the middle. CDR3 DNA: TGTGCCAGCAGTGAAGCGCTTCGGGGGGCCAGGCAGCCCCAGCATTTT. Translated, it gives CASSEALRGARQPQHF.

Only a few counts were recorded for this clone. The rearrangement links TRBV9 to TRBJ2-1; possibly TRBD1 or TRBD2 for D (7 bases each). V gave up 2 bases and J gave up 8 bases, with 26 bases separating them. The CDR3 length is 18 residues. The V gene's germline CDR1 is SGDLS and CDR2 YYNGEE. CDR3 sequence: CASSVTQGGAARGHEQFF. Here the CDR3 DNA reads TGTGCCAGCAGCGTCACTCAGGGGGGGGCTGCCCGGGGCCATGAGCAGTTCTTC. The complete variable domain, with remaining parts taken from reference TRBV9 and TRBJ2-1, reads DSGVTQTPKHLITATGQRVTLRCSPRSGDLSVYWYQQSLDQGLQFLIQYYNGEERAKGNILERFSAQQFPDLHSELNLSSLELGDSALYFCASSVTQGGAARGHEQFFGPGTRLTVL.

The J gene is TRBJ1-1, the V gene TRBV9, with D tentatively TRBD1 (5 bases). Germline V gene lookup returns CDR1 SGDLS and CDR2 YYNGEE. The CDR3 consists of 15 residues. Trimming removed 0 bases from V and 5 bases from J, with 14 bases in between. The CDR3 DNA follows: TGTGCCAGCAGCGTAGCGGACATGCAAGTAACTGAAGCTTTCTTT. Amino acid sequence: CASSVADMQVTEAFF.

V is TRBV30 and J is TRBJ1-2; 7 nucleotides agree with TRBD1. J gave up 8 bases and V 6 bases, and 15 bases lay outside the gene matches. Looked up from germline, CDR1 is GTSNPN and CDR2 is SVGIG (reference sequence). The CDR3 has 14 residues. CDR3 residues: CACDPTGAASGYTF. CDR3 bases: TGTGCCTGCGACCCCACAGGGGCCGCCTCGGGCTACACCTTC.

This clone showed up just a few times. The V call is TRBV6-5, the J call TRBJ2-7, with D possibly called TRBD1 or TRBD2 (6 bases each). The CDR3 is 11 amino acids. Germline CDR1 is MNHEY and CDR2 is SVGAGI. Trimming cost V 7 bases and J 6 bases, with 10 bases left between them. This CDR3 reads CASTKGGEQYF. For the CDR3, the DNA is TGTGCCAGCACCAAGGGGGGCGAGCAGTACTTC.

This chain connects TRBV6-1 to TRBJ1-2; 7 nucleotides match TRBD1. The germline V gene encodes CDR1 MNHNS and CDR2 SASEGT. J was trimmed by 0 bases and V by 1 base; bases with no gene match: 2. The CDR3 is 15 amino acids. In nucleotides, the CDR3 is TGTGCCAGCAGTGAAGTAGGGACAGCTAACTATGGCTACACCTTC. Translation: CASSEVGTANYGYTF.

This clone came up once. The rearrangement links TRBV27 to TRBJ1-5, with D perhaps TRBD1 (5 bases). The germline gives CDR1 MNHEY, CDR2 SMNVEV (reference sequence). The V and J ends lost 8 bases and 3 bases respectively, with 8 bases between them. The CDR3 consists of 12 residues. This CDR3 is CASGGVNQPQHF. The CDR3 DNA follows: TGTGCCAGCGGGGGGGTCAATCAGCCCCAGCATTTT.